Included here is one TCR beta chain sequence, with context. The data were taken from a study of blood T cell repertoires in COVID-19. Overall study context: Researchers got acute and convalescent COVID-19 samples from the United States, Italy and Spain. T cells, B-cell-depleted T cells, or PBMCs provided the cDNA or gDNA that served as material.

The CDR3 covers 14 residues. Per germline, CDR1 SGHRS and CDR2 YFSETQ. The ends were cut back, 4 bases at V and 6 bases at J, with 16 bases in the middle. Authors' methods: Estimates of nucleated cell counts were drawn from the amplification of reference gene primers. Clones were read by immunoSEQ multiplex PCR, and TCRdb kept only the in-frame ones, dropping some. V, J and clone size derive from that table, while D and trimming were established from the DNA sequence. This sample has more than 95,000 clones, with around four fifths found just once. The J gene is TRBJ2-5, the V gene TRBV5-1; possible D gene TRBD2, 6 bases. Sequencing used peripheral blood. The TCR originated in a man aged 60-69 years with acute or convalescent COVID-19. This CDR3 is CASSPLSAGKTQYF. The CDR3 DNA follows: TGCGCCAGCAGCCCCCTCTCGGCGGGAAAGACCCAGTACTTC.